These 19 T cell receptor beta chains came from one sample sequenced in a study of T cell responses to AZD1222 COVID-19 vaccine. Assay: immunoSEQ multiplex PCR; the TCRdb copy retains only in-frame clones and omits some. The repertoire includes some 98,000 clones, about nine tenths of them detected once, and 15% to 20% sits in the top ten. The specimen comprised peripheral blood, sampled 28 days after the second AZD1222 dose. The receptors originated from an adult who received the AZD1222 COVID-19 vaccine.

The chain has TRBV4-1 and TRBJ1-5; D perhaps matches TRBD1 (5 bases). CDR3 length: 20 residues. Trimming left V 2 bases short and J 7 bases short, with 30 bases between. Germline V lookup: CDR1 MGHRA, CDR2 YSYEKL. The CDR3 bases are TGCGCCAGCAGCCAAATTCTTCTGGATCGGCAGGGCTCAGGCAGGCAGCCCCAGCATTTT. Translating it yields CASSQILLDRQGSGRQPQHF.

This clone has a handful of counts. This rearrangement joins TRBV30 to TRBJ1-2; TRBD1 is a possible D gene (5 bases). Germline-derived CDR1 and CDR2 are GTSNPN and SVGIG (reference sequence). CDR3 length: 11 residues. The ends were cut back, 5 bases at V and 4 bases at J, with 8 bases in the middle. CDR3 protein: CAWDSLYGYTF. As DNA, the CDR3 is TGTGCCTGGGACAGCCTCTATGGCTACACCTTC.

This chain uses TRBV21-1 with TRBJ2-1; the D segment call TRBD1 is taken from the table without a DNA check. TRBV21-1 is a listed pseudogene. The CDR3 contains 15 residues. CDR3 sequence (DNA): TGTGCCAGCAGCAAGTGGGACAGGGTTGGCGATGAGCAGTTCTTC. This codes for CASSKWDRVGDEQFF.

This chain links TRBV4-1 with TRBJ2-3, with TRBD2 matching over 7 bases. The junction had 5 bases not matched to a gene; V was cut back by 9 bases and J by 5 bases. Germline CDR1 and CDR2: MGHRA and YSYEKL. The CDR3 loop spans 12 amino acids. CDR3 nucleotide sequence: TGCGCCAGTCGTGGGAGGGAAGATACGCAGTATTTT. It yields the protein CASRGREDTQYF.

The gene calls are TRBV10-2 and TRBJ1-6; perhaps TRBD1 as D (6 bases). The germline V gene has CDR1 WSHSY and CDR2 SAAADI. The V and J ends lost 3 bases and 4 bases respectively, with 10 bases between them. The CDR3 is 15 residues long. The CDR3 DNA is TGCGCCAGCAGTGATTGGACAGTGTATAATTCACCCCTCCACTTT. Translating gives CASSDWTVYNSPLHF.

The chain recombines TRBV12-5 with TRBJ2-7, with TRBD1 matching 11 bases. CDR1 is LGHNT and CDR2 is FRNRAP in the germline V gene. Trimming removed 4 bases from V and 4 bases from J; junction bases left unmatched: 3. The CDR3 totals 14 residues. This CDR3 reads CASGYGQGAYEQYF. The CDR3 bases are TGTGCTAGTGGTTACGGACAGGGGGCTTACGAGCAGTACTTC.

In its sample, this clone is medium-sized. The chain has TRBV6-5 and TRBJ2-7; D is ambiguous. The V end lost 5 bases, the J end lost 6 bases, and 14 bases lay between the germline ends. This CDR3 region has 13 residues. Germline CDR1 and CDR2: MNHEY and SVGAGI. The CDR3 DNA sequence: TGTGCCAGCAGTACCGGGCCCTGGGGCGAGCAGTACTTC. Its translation: CASSTGPWGEQYF.

This rearrangement joins TRBV11-3 to TRBJ2-1; D is perhaps TRBD1 (6 bases). The CDR3 spans 14 residues. The germline gives CDR1 SGHNT, CDR2 YENEEA. The V end was cut by 0 bases, the J end by 5 bases, with 8 bases between. The CDR3 DNA sequence: TGTGCCAGCAGCTTAGATCAGGGGCACAATGAGCAGTTCTTC. Its translation: CASSLDQGHNEQFF.

The chain couples TRBV5-4 to TRBJ1-1, with D perhaps matching TRBD1 (6 bases). Per the germline V gene, CDR1 is SGHNT and CDR2 is YYREEE (reference sequence). CDR3 length: 17 amino acids. V lost 5 bases and J lost 1, with 21 bases in between. CDR3 nucleotides: TGTGCCAGCAGTCAGAAAATGGGGGGGCTGGAGAACACTGAAGCTTTCTTT. Translating it yields CASSQKMGGLENTEAFF.

This chain joins TRBV11-2 and TRBJ2-7; 7 bases are a match to TRBD1. V trimming: 3 bases; J trimming: 2 bases; junction bases outside the gene matches: 7. Per germline, CDR1 SGHAT and CDR2 FQNNGV. There are 15 residues in the CDR3. CDR3 protein: CASSFGVGGPYEQYF. The CDR3 DNA reads as TGTGCCAGCAGCTTTGGTGTAGGGGGCCCCTACGAGCAGTACTTC. Supplemented by reference TRBV11-2 and TRBJ2-7, the full variable domain reads EAGVAQSPRYKIIEKRQSVAFWCNPISGHATLYWYQQILGQGPKLLIQFQNNGVVDDSQLPKDRFSAERLKGVDSTLKIQPAKLEDSAVYLCASSFGVGGPYEQYFGPGTRLTVT.

This clone came up once. This rearrangement joins TRBV6-6 to TRBJ2-7, with 7 positions matching TRBD1. The CDR3 loop spans 15 amino acids. V was clipped by 6 bases and J by 2 bases; unmatched bases: 10. Germline V gene lookup returns CDR1 MNHNY and CDR2 SVGAGI (reference sequence). CDR3 in amino acids: CASRHSGQSAYEQYF. The CDR3 DNA sequence: TGTGCCAGCAGACACTCGGGACAGTCGGCCTACGAGCAGTACTTC.

The chain employs TRBV6-6 and TRBJ1-1; 8 bases match TRBD1. This CDR3 spans 15 amino acids. CDR1 is MNHNY, CDR2 SVGAGI, per germline (reference sequence). The J segment lost 4 bases and the V segment lost 6 bases, leaving 10 bases of the junction unmatched. This chain's CDR3 is CASRGPTGESTEAFF. In DNA, the CDR3 is TGTGCCAGCAGGGGTCCGACAGGGGAGAGCACTGAAGCTTTCTTT.

The chain has TRBV20-1 and TRBJ2-7, with TRBD1 identical over 9 bases. Germline CDR1 and CDR2: DFQATT and SNEGSKA (reference sequence). The CDR3 spans 14 residues. V dropped 3 bases and J dropped 0; count of bases not matched to a gene: 3. Here the CDR3 DNA reads TGCAGTGCTAGTGGGACAGGGATCTCCTACGAGCAGTACTTC. Residues: CSASGTGISYEQYF.

The chain recombines TRBV20-1 with TRBJ2-2, with a weak D call TRBD2 (6 bases). The CDR3 is 14 residues long. The V gene lost 3 bases and the J gene lost 3 bases, with 11 bases spanning the gap. Germline V gene sequence: CDR1 DFQATT, CDR2 SNEGSKA (reference sequence). The DNA for the CDR3 is TGCAGTGCTAGTGGGTGGGAGGACACCGGGGAGCTGTTTTTT. Translated: CSASGWEDTGELFF.

The V and J genes are TRBV5-1 and TRBJ1-4, with 7 bases identical to TRBD1. After removal of 5 bases from V and 4 bases from J, the junction contained 8 bases not matched to a gene. Germline V CDR1 and CDR2: SGHRS, YFSETQ. This CDR3 spans 15 amino acids. For the CDR3, the DNA is TGCGCCAGCAGAGCAAAGGACAGGAGTAATGAAAAACTGTTTTTT. It specifies CASRAKDRSNEKLFF.

The CDR3 DNA is TGTGCCAGCATGCGGCCGAACACCGGGGAGCTGTTTTTT. Translated: CASMRPNTGELFF. This chain uses TRBV27 with TRBJ2-2, with unresolved D. This CDR3 region has 13 residues. Germline values: CDR1 MNHEY, CDR2 SMNVEV (reference sequence). The V and J ends lost 7 bases and 0 bases respectively, with 6 bases between them.

V is TRBV6-5 and J is TRBJ2-3; D remains ambiguous. The CDR3 covers 13 residues. V lost 3 bases and J 4 bases, leaving 8 bases between the germline ends. The germline CDR1 and CDR2 sequences are MNHEY and SVGAGI. CDR3 loop: CASSYRRADTQYF. As DNA, the CDR3 is TGTGCCAGCAGTTATCGAAGGGCAGATACGCAGTATTTT.

V usage is TRBV5-1 and J usage is TRBJ2-2, with a possible D match to TRBD2 (5 bases). In germline, CDR1 is SGHRS, CDR2 YFSETQ. V gave up 4 bases and J gave up 1 base, with 17 bases separating them. The CDR3 is 17 residues long. CDR3 sequence reads: CASSPQVGRLNTGELFF. The CDR3 DNA follows: TGCGCCAGCAGCCCCCAGGTAGGGAGATTGAACACCGGGGAGCTGTTTTTT.

The gene calls are TRBV5-1 and TRBJ2-2; 11 bases map to TRBD1. Germline V lookup: CDR1 SGHRS, CDR2 YFSETQ. J gave up 6 bases and V 0 bases, and 4 bases lay outside the gene matches. The CDR3 covers 16 residues. CDR3 in DNA: TGCGCCAGCAGCTTGGCTGGACAGGGGGCCGCCGGGGAGCTGTTTTTT. Translating gives CASSLAGQGAAGELFF.